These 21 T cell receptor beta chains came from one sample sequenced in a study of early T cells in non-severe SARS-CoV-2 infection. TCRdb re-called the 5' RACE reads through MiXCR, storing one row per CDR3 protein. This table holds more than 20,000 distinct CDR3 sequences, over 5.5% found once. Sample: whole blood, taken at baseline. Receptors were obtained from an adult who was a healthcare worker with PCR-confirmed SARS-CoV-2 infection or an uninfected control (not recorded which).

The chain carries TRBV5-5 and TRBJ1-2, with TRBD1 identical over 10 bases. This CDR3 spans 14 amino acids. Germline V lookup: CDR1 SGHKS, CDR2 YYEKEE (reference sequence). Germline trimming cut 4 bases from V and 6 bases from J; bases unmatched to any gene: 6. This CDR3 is CASSLDRGLNGYTF. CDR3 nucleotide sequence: TGTGCCAGCAGCCTTGACAGGGGGCTGAATGGCTACACCTTC.

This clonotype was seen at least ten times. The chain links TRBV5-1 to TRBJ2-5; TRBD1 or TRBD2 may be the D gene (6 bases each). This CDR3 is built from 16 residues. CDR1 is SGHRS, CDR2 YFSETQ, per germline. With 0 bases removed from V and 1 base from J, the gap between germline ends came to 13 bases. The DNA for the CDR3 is TGCGCCAGCAGCTTGGTGGGGGGCGATCCCCAAGAGACCCAGTACTTC. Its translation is CASSLVGGDPQETQYF.

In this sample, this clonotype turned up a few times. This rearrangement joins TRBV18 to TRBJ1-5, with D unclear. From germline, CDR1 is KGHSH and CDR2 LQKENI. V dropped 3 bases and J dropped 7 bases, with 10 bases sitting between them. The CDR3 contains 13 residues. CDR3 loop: CASSPGEAQPQHF. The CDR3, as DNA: TGTGCCAGCTCACCGGGAGAAGCGCAGCCCCAGCATTTT.

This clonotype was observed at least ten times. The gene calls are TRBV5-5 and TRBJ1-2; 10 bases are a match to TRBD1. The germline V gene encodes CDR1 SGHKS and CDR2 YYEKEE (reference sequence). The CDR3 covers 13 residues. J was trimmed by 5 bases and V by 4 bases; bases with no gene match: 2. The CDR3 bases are TGTGCCAGCAGCCGGACAGGGGGGTATGGCTACACCTTC. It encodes CASSRTGGYGYTF.

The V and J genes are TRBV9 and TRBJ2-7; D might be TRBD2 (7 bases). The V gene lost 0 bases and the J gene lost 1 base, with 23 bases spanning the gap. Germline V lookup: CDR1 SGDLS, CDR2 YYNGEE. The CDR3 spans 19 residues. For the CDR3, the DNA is TGTGCCAGCAGCGTAGCTGAAAGTTTTAGGCGGGGGCGGTCCTACGAGCAGTACTTC. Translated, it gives CASSVAESFRRGRSYEQYF.

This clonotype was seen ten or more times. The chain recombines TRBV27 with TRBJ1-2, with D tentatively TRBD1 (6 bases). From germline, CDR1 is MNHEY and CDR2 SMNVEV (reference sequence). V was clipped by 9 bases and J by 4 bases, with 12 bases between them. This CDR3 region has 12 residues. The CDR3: CASSTGVYGYTF. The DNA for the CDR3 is TGTGCCAGTTCGACAGGTGTCTATGGCTACACCTTC.

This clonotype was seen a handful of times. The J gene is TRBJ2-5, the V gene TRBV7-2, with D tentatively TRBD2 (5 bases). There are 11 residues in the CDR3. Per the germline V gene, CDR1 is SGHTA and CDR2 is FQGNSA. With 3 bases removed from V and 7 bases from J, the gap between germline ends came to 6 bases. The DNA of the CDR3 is TGTGCCAGCAGCTTGGCGGGGACCCAGTACTTC. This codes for CASSLAGTQYF.

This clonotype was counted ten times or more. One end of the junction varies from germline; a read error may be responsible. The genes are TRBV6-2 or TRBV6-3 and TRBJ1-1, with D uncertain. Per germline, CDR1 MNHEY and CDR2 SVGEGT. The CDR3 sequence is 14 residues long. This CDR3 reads CASSYSIGNTEVFF. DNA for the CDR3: TGTGCCAGCAGTTACTCGATCGGGAACACTGAAGTTTTCTTT.

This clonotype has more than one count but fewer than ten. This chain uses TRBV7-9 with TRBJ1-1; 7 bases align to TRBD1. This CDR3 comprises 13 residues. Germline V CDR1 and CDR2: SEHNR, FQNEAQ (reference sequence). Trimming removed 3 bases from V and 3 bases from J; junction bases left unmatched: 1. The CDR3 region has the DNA TGTGCCAGCAGCTTGGGACAGTACACTGAAGCTTTCTTT. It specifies CASSLGQYTEAFF.

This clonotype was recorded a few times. CDR3 in DNA: TGTGCCAGCAGTTCTGCCGTAAAAGAGACCCAGTACTTC. Translating gives CASSSAVKETQYF. V usage is TRBV12-3 or TRBV12-4 and J usage is TRBJ2-5; D not certain. V lost 4 bases and J lost 3, with 9 bases in between. The CDR3 sequence is 13 residues long.

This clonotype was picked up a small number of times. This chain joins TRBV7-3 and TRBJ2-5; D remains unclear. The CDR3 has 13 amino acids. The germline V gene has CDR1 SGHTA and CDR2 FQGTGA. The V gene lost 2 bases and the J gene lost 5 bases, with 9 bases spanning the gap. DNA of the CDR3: TGTGCCAGCAGCTTACTGATGGGGGAGACCCAGTACTTC. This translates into CASSLLMGETQYF.

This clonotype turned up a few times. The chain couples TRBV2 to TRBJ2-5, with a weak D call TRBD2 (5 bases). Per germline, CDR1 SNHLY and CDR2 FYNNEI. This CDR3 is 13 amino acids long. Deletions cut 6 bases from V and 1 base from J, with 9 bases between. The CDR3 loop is CASSPGIQETQYF. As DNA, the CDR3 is TGTGCCAGCAGCCCCGGGATCCAAGAGACCCAGTACTTC.

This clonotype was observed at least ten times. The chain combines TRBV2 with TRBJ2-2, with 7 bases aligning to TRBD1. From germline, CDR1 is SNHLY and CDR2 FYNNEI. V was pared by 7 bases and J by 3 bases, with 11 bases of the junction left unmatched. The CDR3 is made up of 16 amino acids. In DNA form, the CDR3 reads TGTGCCAGCACACAGACAGGGATCGGATACACCGGGGAGCTGTTTTTT. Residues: CASTQTGIGYTGELFF.

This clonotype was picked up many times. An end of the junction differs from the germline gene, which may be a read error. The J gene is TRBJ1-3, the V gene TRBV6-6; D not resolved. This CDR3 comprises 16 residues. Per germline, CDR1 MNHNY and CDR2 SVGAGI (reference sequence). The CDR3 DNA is TGTGCCAGCAGACGGGAGGGAGGATTGACTGGAAACACCATATTTTTT. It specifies CASRREGGLTGNTIFF.

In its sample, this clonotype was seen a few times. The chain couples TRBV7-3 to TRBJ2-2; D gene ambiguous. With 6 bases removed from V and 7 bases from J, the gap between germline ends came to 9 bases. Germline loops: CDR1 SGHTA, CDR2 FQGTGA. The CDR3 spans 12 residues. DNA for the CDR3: TGTGCCAGCAGTTTGTCGGTCGGGGAGCTGTTTTTT. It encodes CASSLSVGELFF.

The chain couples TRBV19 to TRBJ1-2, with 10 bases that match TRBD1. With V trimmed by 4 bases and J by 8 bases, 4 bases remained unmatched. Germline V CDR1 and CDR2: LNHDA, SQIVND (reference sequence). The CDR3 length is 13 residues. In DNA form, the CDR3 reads TGTGCCAGTAGTAGAGGGACAGGGGTCGGCTACACCTTC. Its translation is CASSRGTGVGYTF. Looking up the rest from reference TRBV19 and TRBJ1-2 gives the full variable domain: DGGITQSPKYLFRKEGQNVTLSCEQNLNHDAMYWYRQDPGQGLRLIYYSQIVNDFQKGDIAEGYSVSREKKESFPLTVTSAQKNPTAFYLCASSRGTGVGYTFGSGTRLTVV.

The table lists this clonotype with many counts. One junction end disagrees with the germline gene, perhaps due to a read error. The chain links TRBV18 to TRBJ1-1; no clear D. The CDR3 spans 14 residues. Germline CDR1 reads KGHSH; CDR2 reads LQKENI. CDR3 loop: CASSPLHGYTEAFF. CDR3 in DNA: TGTGCCAGCTCACCCCTGCACGGATACACTGAGGCTTTCTTT.

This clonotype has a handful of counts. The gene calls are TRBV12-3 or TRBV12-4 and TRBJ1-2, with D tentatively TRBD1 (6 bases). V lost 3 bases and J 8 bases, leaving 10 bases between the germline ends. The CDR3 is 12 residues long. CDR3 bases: TGTGCCAGCAGTTTGGGGGGCAGGGGCTACACCTTC. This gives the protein CASSLGGRGYTF.

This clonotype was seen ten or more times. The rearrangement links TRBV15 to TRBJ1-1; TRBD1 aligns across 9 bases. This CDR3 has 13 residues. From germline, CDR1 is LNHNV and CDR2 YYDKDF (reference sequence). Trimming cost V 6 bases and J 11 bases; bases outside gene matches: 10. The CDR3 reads CATSLTGTGRAFF. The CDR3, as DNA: TGTGCCACCAGTCTTACCGGGACAGGGCGTGCTTTCTTT.

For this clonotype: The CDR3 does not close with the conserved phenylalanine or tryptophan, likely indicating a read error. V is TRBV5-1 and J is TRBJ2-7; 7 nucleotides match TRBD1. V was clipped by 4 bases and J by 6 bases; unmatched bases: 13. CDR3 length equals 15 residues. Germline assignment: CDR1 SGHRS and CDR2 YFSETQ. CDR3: CASSTNRGSGREQYL. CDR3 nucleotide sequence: TGCGCCAGCAGCACTAACAGGGGAAGTGGTCGCGAGCAGTACCTC.

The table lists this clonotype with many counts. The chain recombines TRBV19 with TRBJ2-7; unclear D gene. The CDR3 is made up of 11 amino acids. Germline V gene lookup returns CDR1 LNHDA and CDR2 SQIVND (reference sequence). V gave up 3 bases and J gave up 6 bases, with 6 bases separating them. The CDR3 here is CASSMSGEQYF. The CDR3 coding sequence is TGTGCCAGTAGTATGTCCGGCGAGCAGTACTTC.